Sequencing of this TCR beta chain was carried out in a study of long-term antiretroviral therapy in people with HIV. Trimming cost V 8 bases and J 2 bases; bases outside gene matches: 8. This CDR3 is 15 amino acids long. Germline V gene lookup returns CDR1 LNHNV and CDR2 YYDKDF (reference sequence). Concerning this clone itself: Its target is unknown.

Points from the study as a whole: Transplant-donor-level diversity was not reached after ART, though diversity increased. The study collected blood between the mid-2000s and the late 2010s, possibly under older ART regimens. HIV repertoires showed narrower CDR3 length ranges than controls. Clonotypes expanded prior to ART showed repertoire dominance at all sampled time points.

At the survey level, the v3.0 immunoSEQ assay was run. TCRdb keeps only in-frame clones here, not all; method: immunoSEQ multiplex PCR. Of 15,000 to 20,000 clones in the sample, approximately 86% were seen once. The sequencing here drew on unsorted PBMCs, taken 2.1 years after starting antiretroviral therapy. The receptor's source is a man younger than 35 with HIV. This chain joins TRBV15 and TRBJ1-2, with TRBD1 identical over 10 bases. CDR3 residues: CATAWDRGANYGYTF. In DNA form, the CDR3 reads TGTGCCACCGCCTGGGACAGGGGTGCCAACTATGGCTACACCTTC. Variable domain in full (rest from reference TRBV15 and TRBJ1-2): DAMVIQNPRYQVTQFGKPVTLSCSQTLNHNVMYWYQQKSSQAPKLLFHYYDKDFNNEADTPDNFQSRRPNTSFCFLDIRSPGLGDTAMYLCATAWDRGANYGYTFGSGTRLTVV.